This T cell receptor (beta chain) derives from a study of PD-L1 blockade in urothelial cancer. About the study: The study recovered a median of 141,255 T cells per blood sample. Points from the study as a whole: Better survival was predicted when blood TCR clonality before treatment fell below the median.

CDR3 length: 13 amino acids. This clone was detected a few times. No antigen is known for it. Indicated time point: pretreatment peripheral blood. Assay: immunoSEQ multiplex PCR; the TCRdb copy retains only in-frame clones and omits some. Of tens of thousands of clones in the sample, 90% are singletons; the top ten hold roughly 1.6%. Sequencing was performed on PBMCs, taken around atezolizumab (anti-PD-L1) treatment. This rearrangement joins TRBV21-1 to TRBJ2-5; TRBD2, the D gene given by the table, was not confirmed from the DNA. TRBV21-1 constitutes a pseudogene. The clonotype originates from a man in his sixties with urothelial cancer. The CDR3 protein is CASPIYEEETQYF. The CDR3 region has the DNA TGTGCCAGCCCAATCTATGAGGAAGAGACCCAGTACTTC.